This T cell receptor (beta chain) was sequenced in a study of shared clonotypes between healthy human individuals. After removal of 0 bases from V and 4 bases from J, the junction contained 5 bases not matched to a gene. Germline V CDR1 and CDR2: GTSNPN, SVGIG (reference sequence). The CDR3 has 15 residues. Clones were read by immunoSEQ multiplex PCR, and TCRdb kept only the in-frame ones, dropping some. This table holds fewer than 850,000 clones, about two thirds found once. What was sequenced was memory CD4+ T cells sorted from blood. The sample's subset: CD45RA-negative fraction. This receptor was taken from a woman aged 25-40 years in good health. The chain combines TRBV30 with TRBJ1-5, with TRBD1 matching over 8 bases. DNA of the CDR3: TGTGCCTGGAGTGTTAAAGGACAGGGAAATCAGCCCCAGCATTTT. Translated, it gives CAWSVKGQGNQPQHF.